The 3 T cell receptor beta chains in this list originate from one sample, sequenced in a study of cytomegalovirus exposure and HLA in healthy donors. The study ran its PCR with 60 Vbeta and 13 Jbeta primers. TCRdb's copy holds only in-frame clones and misses some; the assay was immunoSEQ multiplex PCR. This table has more than 200,000 clones, around 64% appearing once. Sample: PBMCs. The receptors were gathered from a man aged 35 to 55 in good health and CMV-seropositive.

V usage is TRBV4-2 and J usage is TRBJ2-1, with 9 bases that match TRBD2. The CDR3 spans 18 residues. Trimming cost V 5 bases and J 7 bases; bases outside gene matches: 18. From germline, CDR1 is LGHNA and CDR2 YNFKEQ. Here the CDR3 reads CASSEGRLAGIFINEQFF. In DNA, the CDR3 is TGTGCCAGCAGCGAAGGGCGGCTAGCGGGGATTTTTATTAATGAGCAGTTCTTC.

The rearrangement joins TRBV9 to TRBJ1-2, with unresolved D. CDR1 and CDR2 (germline): SGDLS, YYNGEE. The CDR3 consists of 13 residues. Trimming took off 5 bases at V and 0 bases at J, with 8 bases between the two ends. The DNA of the CDR3 is TGTGCCAGCAGGGAACTAGCTAACTATGGCTACACCTTC. Amino acid sequence: CASRELANYGYTF.

This rearrangement joins TRBV28 to TRBJ1-3; D remains unclear. V dropped 5 bases and J dropped 7 bases, with 9 bases sitting between them. Germline CDR1 is MDHEN and CDR2 is SYDVKM. The CDR3 runs to 12 residues. The CDR3 nucleotides are TGTGCCAGCAGTCCCCCCGAGAACACCATATATTTT. Protein: CASSPPENTIYF.